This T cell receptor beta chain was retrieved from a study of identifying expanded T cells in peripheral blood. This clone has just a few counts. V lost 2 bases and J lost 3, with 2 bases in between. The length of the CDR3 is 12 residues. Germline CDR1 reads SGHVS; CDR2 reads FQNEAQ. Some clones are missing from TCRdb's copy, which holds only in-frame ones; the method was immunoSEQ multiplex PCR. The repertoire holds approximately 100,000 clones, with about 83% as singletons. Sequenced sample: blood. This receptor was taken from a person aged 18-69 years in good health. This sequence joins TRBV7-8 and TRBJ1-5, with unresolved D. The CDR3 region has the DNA TGTGCCAGCAGCTTACCCAATCAGCCCCAGCATTTT. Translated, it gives CASSLPNQPQHF.